This record covers a single TCR beta chain. TCRdb ran MiXCR on the 5' RACE reads and lists one entry per CDR3 protein. The table lists 250,000 to 300,000 distinct CDR3 sequences, around 16% of them singletons. These data originate in a study of T-cell memory formation after mild COVID-19. V gave up 4 bases and J gave up 3 bases, with 13 bases separating them. The CDR3 covers 13 residues. CDR1 and CDR2 from the germline V gene are SQVTM and ANQGSEA. This clonotype was obtained from a man aged 18 to 29 who had mild COVID-19 (a few samples of this study predate the infection). Cell type and time point are not known. Material for sequencing was PBMCs or a T cell subset sorted from them (not recorded which). V usage is TRBV29-1 and J usage is TRBJ2-7; D unclear. As DNA, the CDR3 is TGCAGCGTTGTCCCTGGAGAGATCTACGAGCAGTACTTC. This translates into CSVVPGEIYEQYF.